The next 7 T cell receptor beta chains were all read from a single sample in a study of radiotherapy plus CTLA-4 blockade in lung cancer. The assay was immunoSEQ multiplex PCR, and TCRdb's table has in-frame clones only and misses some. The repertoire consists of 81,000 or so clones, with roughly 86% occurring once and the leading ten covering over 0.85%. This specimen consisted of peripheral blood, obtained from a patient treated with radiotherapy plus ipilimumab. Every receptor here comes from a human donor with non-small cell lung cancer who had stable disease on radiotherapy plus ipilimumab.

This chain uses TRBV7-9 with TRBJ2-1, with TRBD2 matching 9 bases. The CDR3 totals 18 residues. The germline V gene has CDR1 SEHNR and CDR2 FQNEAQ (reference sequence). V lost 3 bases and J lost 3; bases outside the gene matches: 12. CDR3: CASSFGLATLRVYNEQFF. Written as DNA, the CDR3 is TGTGCCAGCAGCTTCGGACTAGCGACCCTCCGAGTCTACAATGAGCAGTTCTTC.

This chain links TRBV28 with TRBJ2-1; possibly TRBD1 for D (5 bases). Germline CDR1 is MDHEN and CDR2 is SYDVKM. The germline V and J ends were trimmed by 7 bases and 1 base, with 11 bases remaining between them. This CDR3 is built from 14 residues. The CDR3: CASTGQLSYNEQFF. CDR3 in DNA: TGTGCCAGCACCGGACAACTTTCCTACAATGAGCAGTTCTTC.

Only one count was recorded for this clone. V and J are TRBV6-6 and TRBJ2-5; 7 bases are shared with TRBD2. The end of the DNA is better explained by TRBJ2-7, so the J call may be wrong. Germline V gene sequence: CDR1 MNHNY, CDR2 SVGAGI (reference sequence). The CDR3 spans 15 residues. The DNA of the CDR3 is TGTGCCAGCAGTTACTCCCCGAGGCGGGGGTACGAGCAGTACTTC. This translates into CASSYSPRRGYEQYF.

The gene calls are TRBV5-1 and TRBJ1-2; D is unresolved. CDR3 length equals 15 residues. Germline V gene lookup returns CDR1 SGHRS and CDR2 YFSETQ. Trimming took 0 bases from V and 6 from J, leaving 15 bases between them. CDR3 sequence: CASSLAEGRLNGYTF. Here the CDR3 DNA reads TGCGCCAGCAGCTTGGCCGAGGGTCGGCTTAATGGCTACACCTTC.

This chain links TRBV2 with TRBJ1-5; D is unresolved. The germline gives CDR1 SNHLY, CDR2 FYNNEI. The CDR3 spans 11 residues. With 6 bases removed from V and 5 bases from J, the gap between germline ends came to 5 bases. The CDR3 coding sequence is TGTGCCAGCAGCAGTGATCAGCCCCAGCATTTT. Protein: CASSSDQPQHF.

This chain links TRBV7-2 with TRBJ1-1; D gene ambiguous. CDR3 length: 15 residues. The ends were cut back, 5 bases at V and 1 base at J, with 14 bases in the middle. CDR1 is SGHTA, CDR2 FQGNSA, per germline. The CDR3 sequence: CASSETGLWNTEAFF. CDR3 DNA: TGTGCCAGCAGCGAGACCGGGTTGTGGAACACTGAAGCTTTCTTT.

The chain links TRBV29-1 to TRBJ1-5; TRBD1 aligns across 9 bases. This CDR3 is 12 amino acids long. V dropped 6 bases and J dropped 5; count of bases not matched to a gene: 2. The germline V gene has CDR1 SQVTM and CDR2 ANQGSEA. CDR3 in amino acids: CSVRQGDQPQHF. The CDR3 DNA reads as TGCAGCGTCCGACAGGGGGATCAGCCCCAGCATTTT.